Below are 8 T cell receptor beta chains sequenced from a single sample in a study of T cells in Graves' hyperthyroidism and ophthalmopathy. It was RNA transcripts that yielded the amplified TCR beta CDR3 regions. The TCR CDR3 first-round RT-PCR relied on the HTBI primer set. TCRdb independently ran MiXCR on the multiplex PCR reads; one entry per CDR3 protein. In the table there are about 350,000 distinct CDR3 sequences, approximately 15% of which are singletons. The sample taken for sequencing was blood. These receptors originate from a woman under 40 with Graves' hyperthyroidism.

The chain employs TRBV5-1 and TRBJ2-4; D is perhaps TRBD2 (6 bases). The CDR3 totals 16 residues. Between the trimmed V and J ends, which lost 3 bases and 8 bases, there was a span of 21 bases. The germline V gene encodes CDR1 SGHRS and CDR2 YFSETQ. The CDR3 DNA is TGCGCCAGCAGCTCGGAGGGCCAGACCCCCCCGGACATTCAGTACTTC. This sequence encodes CASSSEGQTPPDIQYF.

The rearrangement links TRBV10-3 to TRBJ1-2; D unresolved. In germline, CDR1 is ENHRY, CDR2 SYGVKD. V dropped 8 bases and J dropped 2 bases, with 15 bases sitting between them. The CDR3 consists of 14 residues. CDR3 region: CAIYKRTQNYGYTF. CDR3 sequence (DNA): TGTGCCATCTACAAAAGAACTCAAAACTATGGCTACACCTTC.

The chain uses TRBV28 and TRBJ1-1; TRBD1 matches 7 bases. Unmatched junction bases numbered 5, after V lost 4 bases and J lost 0 bases. Germline CDR1 is MDHEN and CDR2 is SYDVKM. The CDR3 runs 15 residues. CDR3 sequence (DNA): TGTGCCAGCAGTTGGGAAACAGGGGTGAACACTGAAGCTTTCTTT. Protein product: CASSWETGVNTEAFF.

The rearrangement links TRBV11-2 to TRBJ2-2, with unresolved D. Germline V gene sequence: CDR1 SGHAT, CDR2 FQNNGV. V shed 5 bases and J shed 1 base, with 17 bases lying between them. The CDR3 is 17 residues long. The CDR3 sequence: CASSPPRWVLNTGELFF. CDR3 sequence (DNA): TGTGCCAGCAGCCCACCGCGATGGGTACTGAACACCGGGGAGCTGTTTTTT.

This clonotype came up many times. This sequence joins TRBV6-1 and TRBJ1-2; TRBD1 matches at 7 bases. The ends lost 6 bases at V and 5 bases at J; junction bases unmatched: 9. Looked up from germline, CDR1 is MNHNS and CDR2 is SASEGT. CDR3 length: 14 residues. The CDR3 is CASRNRDSSYGYTF. CDR3 nucleotides: TGTGCCAGCAGAAATCGGGACAGCAGTTATGGCTACACCTTC.

This sequence joins TRBV10-2 and TRBJ2-5; 10 bases agree with TRBD2. V was pared by 6 bases and J by 2 bases, with 6 bases of the junction left unmatched. Per germline, CDR1 WSHSY and CDR2 SAAADI. This CDR3 is built from 15 residues. The CDR3 region is CASSPSGGRQETQYF. The CDR3, as DNA: TGCGCCAGCAGCCCTAGCGGGGGAAGACAAGAGACCCAGTACTTC.

The table lists this clonotype with a few counts. The V gene is TRBV6-2 or TRBV6-3, the J gene TRBJ1-5; weak D call: TRBD1 (6 bases). This CDR3 is built from 16 residues. V was clipped by 2 bases and J by 4 bases, with 15 bases between them. The germline CDR1 and CDR2 sequences are MNHEY and SVGEGT. This CDR3 reads CASSYDSGTRNQPQHF. The CDR3 DNA follows: TGTGCCAGCAGTTACGATTCGGGGACACGGAATCAGCCCCAGCATTTT.

This clonotype showed up just a few times. This rearrangement joins TRBV7-8 to TRBJ2-5; 7 nucleotides line up with TRBD2. The ends lost 7 bases at V and 3 bases at J; junction bases unmatched: 8. The CDR3 consists of 14 residues. Germline V gene data show CDR1 as SGHVS and CDR2 as FQNEAQ. The DNA of the CDR3 is TGTGCCAGCACCGAGCGGGGCCGAAAAGAGACCCAGTACTTC. Translation gives CASTERGRKETQYF.